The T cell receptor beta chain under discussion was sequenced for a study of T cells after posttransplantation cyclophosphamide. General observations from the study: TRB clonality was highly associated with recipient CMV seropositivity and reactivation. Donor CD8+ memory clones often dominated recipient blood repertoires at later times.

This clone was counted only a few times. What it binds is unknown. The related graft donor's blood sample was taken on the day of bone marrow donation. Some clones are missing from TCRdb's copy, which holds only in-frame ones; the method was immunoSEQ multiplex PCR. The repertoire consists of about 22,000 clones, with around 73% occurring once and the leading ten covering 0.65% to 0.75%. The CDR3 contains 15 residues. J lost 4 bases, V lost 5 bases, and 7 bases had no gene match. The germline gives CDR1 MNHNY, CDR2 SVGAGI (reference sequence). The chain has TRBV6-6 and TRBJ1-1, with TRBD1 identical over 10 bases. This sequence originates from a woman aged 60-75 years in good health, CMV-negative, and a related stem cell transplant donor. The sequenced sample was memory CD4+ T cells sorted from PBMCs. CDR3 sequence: CASSNMGQGSTEAFF. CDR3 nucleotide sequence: TGTGCCAGCAGTAACATGGGACAGGGGAGCACTGAAGCTTTCTTT.